These 32 T cell receptor beta chains were all obtained from the same sample, sequenced in a study of OX40 agonist ivuxolimab in advanced cancers. The method was immunoSEQ multiplex PCR; TCRdb's version includes in-frame clones alone and lacks a portion of them. The sample yields approximately 38,000 clones, roughly 82% seen once. Material: CD4+ or CD8+ T cells sorted from blood, obtained in a trial of the OX40 agonist ivuxolimab. The receptors come from an adult with an advanced solid tumor such as melanoma, head and neck, liver or kidney cancer.

The V call is TRBV27, the J call TRBJ2-1, with D uncertain. The CDR3 contains 14 residues. With 3 bases removed from V and 6 bases from J, the gap between germline ends came to 12 bases. Per germline, CDR1 MNHEY and CDR2 SMNVEV (reference sequence). The CDR3 loop is CASSFGHDSNEQFF. The DNA for the CDR3 is TGTGCCAGCAGTTTCGGCCACGACTCCAATGAGCAGTTCTTC.

This sequence joins TRBV14 and TRBJ2-1; D unclear. This CDR3 spans 13 amino acids. V lost 1 base to trimming and J lost 2 bases, with 3 bases between them. Germline CDR1 SGHDN, CDR2 FVKESK. CDR3 coding DNA: TGTGCCAGCAGCCAAGGGGCCTACAATGAGCAGTTCTTC. It encodes CASSQGAYNEQFF.

V and J are TRBV11-2 and TRBJ2-2; 7 bases are a match to TRBD1. CDR1 and CDR2 (germline): SGHAT, FQNNGV. The CDR3 has 16 residues. The V segment lost 3 bases and the J segment 5 bases; nucleotides outside the gene matches: 9. DNA of the CDR3: TGTGCCAGCAGCTTTGCCTCTGGGACAGTTACCGGGGAGCTGTTTTTT. Its translation is CASSFASGTVTGELFF.

V usage is TRBV9 and J usage is TRBJ2-3, with 13 bases lining up with TRBD2. CDR3 length: 15 residues. Germline trimming cut 2 bases from V and 6 bases from J; bases unmatched to any gene: 3. Germline loops: CDR1 SGDLS, CDR2 YYNGEE. CDR3 sequence (DNA): TGTGCCAGCAGCGTCGGGACTAGCGGGGAGGATACGCAGTATTTT. Translating gives CASSVGTSGEDTQYF.

This clone has only one observation. The chain carries TRBV9 and TRBJ1-3, with D hard to call. Trimming pared 0 bases from V and 3 bases from J, leaving 7 bases between. The CDR3 spans 14 residues. Germline assignment: CDR1 SGDLS and CDR2 YYNGEE. The CDR3 sequence: CASSVVTDGNTIYF. Written as DNA, the CDR3 is TGTGCCAGCAGCGTAGTGACGGATGGAAACACCATATATTTT.

The chain recombines TRBV7-6 with TRBJ2-2; TRBD1 might be the D (5 bases). Trimming stripped 4 bases from V and 2 bases from J, with 11 bases between. Germline CDR1 SGHVS, CDR2 FNYEAQ. The CDR3 runs 15 residues. The CDR3 spells CASSSQTGNTGELFF. The CDR3 DNA reads as TGTGCCAGCAGCTCCCAAACAGGCAACACCGGGGAGCTGTTTTTT.

The chain employs TRBV6-5 and TRBJ2-7; TRBD2 aligns across 7 bases. The CDR3 length is 14 residues. CDR1 MNHEY and CDR2 SVGAGI come from the germline V gene. The trim removed 7 bases at V and 2 bases at J, leaving 8 bases unmatched. CDR3 nucleotide sequence: TGTGCCAGCACCCTTAGCGGGCCTCCCTACGAGCAGTACTTC. Protein: CASTLSGPPYEQYF.

Relative to its sample, this clone is medium-sized (0.01 to 0.1%). Other DNA variants within this sample encode the same CDR3. The V call is TRBV30, the J call TRBJ1-6, with TRBD1 matching over 8 bases. CDR1 GTSNPN and CDR2 SVGIG come from the germline V gene (reference sequence). CDR3 size: 14 residues. Trimming removed 2 bases from V and 5 bases from J; junction bases left unmatched: 2. In nucleotides, the CDR3 is TGTGCCTGGAGTCAGGGACAGGATAATTCACCCCTCCACTTT. It translates to CAWSQGQDNSPLHF.

The chain couples TRBV19 to TRBJ2-1; TRBD1 or TRBD2 may be the D gene (6 bases each). The V and J ends lost 10 bases and 12 bases respectively, with 28 bases between them. Germline assignment: CDR1 LNHDA and CDR2 SQIVND (reference sequence). CDR3 length: 15 residues. The CDR3 DNA is TGTGCCACTAACCCAGGGGCCTTATCTACGGGACTGCAGTTCTTC. It encodes CATNPGALSTGLQFF.

The chain carries TRBV7-2 and TRBJ2-2; D is undetermined. Trimming stripped 1 base from V and 4 bases from J, with 7 bases between. Per the germline V gene, CDR1 is SGHTA and CDR2 is FQGNSA. The length of the CDR3 is 14 residues. CDR3 bases: TGTGCCAGCAGCTTAGATTGGGGCACCGGGGAGCTGTTTTTT. Translation: CASSLDWGTGELFF.

The chain recombines TRBV19 with TRBJ2-7; D is tentatively TRBD1 or TRBD2 (5 bases each). V gave up 7 bases and J gave up 7 bases, with 20 bases separating them. Germline V gene sequence: CDR1 LNHDA, CDR2 SQIVND (reference sequence). This CDR3 region has 14 residues. The CDR3, as DNA: TGTGCCAGTACCCCGGGACCAAATTTGGGGGAGCAGTACTTC. This translates into CASTPGPNLGEQYF.

The chain couples TRBV11-2 to TRBJ2-5; no clear D. The end of the DNA aligns better with TRBJ2-7, so the J call may be wrong. The V gene's germline CDR1 is SGHAT and CDR2 FQNNGV. The CDR3 length is 12 residues. The CDR3 here is CASSLILHEQYF. CDR3 in DNA: TGTGCCAGCAGCTTAATCCTCCACGAGCAGTACTTC.

The chain couples TRBV19 to TRBJ2-1, with TRBD1 identical over 8 bases. The CDR3 extends over 17 amino acids. The germline V gene encodes CDR1 LNHDA and CDR2 SQIVND (reference sequence). The trim removed 4 bases at V and 8 bases at J, leaving 16 bases unmatched. DNA of the CDR3: TGTGCCAGTAGTACCACCCCGGGGCAGGGGGCGCGGGATGAGCAGTTCTTC. Translated: CASSTTPGQGARDEQFF.

V and J are TRBV18 and TRBJ2-3; D call uncertain. Germline V gives CDR1 KGHSH, CDR2 LQKENI. The V end was cut by 4 bases, the J end by 4 bases, with 6 bases between. This CDR3 has 12 residues. The CDR3, as DNA: TGTGCCAGCTCACACAGAGCAGATACGCAGTATTTT. It specifies CASSHRADTQYF.

The rearrangement joins TRBV7-2 to TRBJ1-1; D remains unclear. Trimming took off 3 bases at V and 6 bases at J, with 14 bases between the two ends. Germline assignment: CDR1 SGHTA and CDR2 FQGNSA. The CDR3 is made up of 14 amino acids. CDR3 sequence reads: CASSFEHRYSEAFF. CDR3 DNA sequence: TGTGCCAGCAGCTTTGAACATCGTTATTCTGAAGCTTTCTTT.

V is TRBV7-9 and J is TRBJ2-5; 9 nucleotides agree with TRBD2. The J call could be wrong; TRBJ2-7 is a better fit for the DNA end. This CDR3 spans 16 amino acids. Germline V CDR1 and CDR2: SEHNR, FQNEAQ (reference sequence). The CDR3 region is CASSLTSGPRAYEQYF. The CDR3 region has the DNA TGTGCCAGCAGCTTGACTAGCGGCCCTAGGGCCTACGAGCAGTACTTC.

Only a few counts were recorded for this clone. The rearrangement joins TRBV5-4 to TRBJ2-7; D unresolved. Germline V CDR1 and CDR2: SGHNT, YYREEE (reference sequence). V was shortened by 0 bases and J by 7 bases, with 17 bases between the two germline ends. The CDR3 is made up of 15 amino acids. CDR3 DNA: TGTGCCAGCAGCTTGGCCTCCCCTTTCGCTGGGGAGCAGTACTTC. Encoded protein: CASSLASPFAGEQYF.

V usage is TRBV11-2 and J usage is TRBJ2-4; maybe TRBD1 (6 bases). The CDR3 runs 16 residues. Trimming removed 3 bases from V and 4 bases from J, with 16 bases in between. Germline V gene data show CDR1 as SGHAT and CDR2 as FQNNGV. The CDR3 reads CASSFLFRDKKNIQYF. The CDR3 DNA reads TGTGCCAGCAGCTTTCTATTCCGGGACAAAAAAAACATTCAGTACTTC.

This clone was detected only a few times. This chain uses TRBV7-9 with TRBJ2-3; D unclear. The CDR3 covers 14 residues. The germline V gene encodes CDR1 SEHNR and CDR2 FQNEAQ (reference sequence). The germline V and J ends were trimmed by 3 bases and 3 bases, with 10 bases remaining between them. CDR3 region: CASSLQTGTDTQYF. CDR3 sequence (DNA): TGTGCCAGCAGCTTGCAGACTGGAACAGATACGCAGTATTTT. The full variable domain, completed using reference TRBV7-9 and TRBJ2-3, is DTGVSQNPRHKITKRGQNVTFRCDPISEHNRLYWYRQTLGQGPEFLTYFQNEAQLEKSRLLSDRFSAERPKGSFSTLEIQRTEQGDSAMYLCASSLQTGTDTQYFGPGTRLTVL.

The V and J genes are TRBV7-2 and TRBJ2-3, with D perhaps given as TRBD1 or TRBD2 (5 bases each). V was clipped by 3 bases and J by 3 bases, with 7 bases between them. This CDR3 spans 13 amino acids. From germline, CDR1 is SGHTA and CDR2 FQGNSA. The CDR3 coding sequence is TGTGCCAGCAGCTTTGGGGGAACAGATACGCAGTATTTT. Translating gives CASSFGGTDTQYF.

The CDR3 reads CASSISRNTEAFF. For the CDR3, the DNA is TGTGCCAGTAGTATATCGAGGAACACTGAAGCTTTCTTT. This rearrangement joins TRBV19 to TRBJ1-1; unclear D gene. Germline V gene sequence: CDR1 LNHDA, CDR2 SQIVND (reference sequence). This CDR3 is built from 13 residues. The V end was cut by 2 bases, the J end by 1 base, with 5 bases between.

This clone was seen a single time. The chain couples TRBV11-2 to TRBJ1-1; 9 nucleotides line up with TRBD1. The junction had 1 base not matched to a gene; V was cut back by 1 base and J by 4 bases. This CDR3 region has 14 residues. The V gene's germline CDR1 is SGHAT and CDR2 FQNNGV. CDR3 region: CASSLGTGATEAFF. DNA for the CDR3: TGTGCCAGCAGCTTAGGGACAGGGGCCACTGAAGCTTTCTTT.

The chain combines TRBV7-2 with TRBJ2-6; maybe TRBD2 (6 bases). Trimming cost V 1 base and J 0 bases, with 7 bases left between them. There are 16 residues in the CDR3. Germline V gene sequence: CDR1 SGHTA, CDR2 FQGNSA. CDR3: CASSLVGGSGANVLTF. In DNA form, the CDR3 reads TGTGCCAGCAGCTTAGTGGGGGGCTCTGGGGCCAACGTCCTGACTTTC.

This chain uses TRBV7-9 with TRBJ2-7; D unresolved. V was shortened by 5 bases and J by 3 bases, with 8 bases between the two germline ends. CDR1 and CDR2 (germline): SEHNR, FQNEAQ (reference sequence). The CDR3 loop spans 12 amino acids. The CDR3 DNA follows: TGTGCCAGCAGCGCGGCGAGCTACGAGCAGTACTTC. Translating it yields CASSAASYEQYF.

With regard to this clone: Other DNA sequences in this sample translate to the same CDR3. The chain uses TRBV21-1 and TRBJ1-2; no check of the table's D call, TRBD1, against the DNA was made. TRBV21-1 is a recognized pseudogene. This CDR3 has 17 amino acids. CDR3 DNA: TGTGCCAGCAGCAAAGGTCGGACAGGGGGCTATAACTATGGCTACACCTTC. Its translation is CASSKGRTGGYNYGYTF.

The gene calls are TRBV5-1 and TRBJ2-3; 8 nucleotides match TRBD1. Germline V gives CDR1 SGHRS, CDR2 YFSETQ. V lost 1 base, J lost 4 bases, and 5 bases stayed unmatched. The CDR3 loop spans 15 amino acids. The DNA of the CDR3 is TGCGCCAGCAGCTTGACAGGGGGTCGCTCAGATACGCAGTATTTT. Amino acid sequence: CASSLTGGRSDTQYF.

This chain connects TRBV4-3 to TRBJ1-1; 7 bases align to TRBD1. This CDR3 is built from 17 residues. V was clipped by 7 bases and J by 0 bases; unmatched bases: 14. Germline CDR1 LGHNA, CDR2 YSLEER. CDR3 nucleotide sequence: TGCGCCAGCAAATCTGGGGTTGGACAGGAAATGAACACTGAAGCTTTCTTT. Its translation is CASKSGVGQEMNTEAFF.

V gene TRBV5-1 combines with J gene TRBJ2-1; either TRBD1 or TRBD2 may fit D (6 bases each). The CDR3 loop spans 13 amino acids. V was trimmed by 2 bases and J by 9 bases, leaving 12 bases between them. Germline values: CDR1 SGHRS, CDR2 YFSETQ. The CDR3 DNA sequence: TGCGCCAGCAGCTTATCCCCGGGGGCTGAGCAGTTCTTC. Protein sequence: CASSLSPGAEQFF.

The chain links TRBV7-2 to TRBJ2-2, with D uncertain. This CDR3 comprises 16 residues. Per germline, CDR1 SGHTA and CDR2 FQGNSA. V was cut by 2 bases and J by 0 bases, with 10 bases left in between. CDR3 sequence (DNA): TGTGCCAGCAGCTTATTAGCTATTACGAACACCGGGGAGCTGTTTTTT. Its protein is CASSLLAITNTGELFF.

V is TRBV5-1 and J is TRBJ2-3, with D maybe TRBD1 (5 bases). Trimming shortened V by 7 bases and J by 4 bases, and 22 bases separated the two germline ends. The CDR3 totals 16 residues. The germline gives CDR1 SGHRS, CDR2 YFSETQ. Here the CDR3 DNA reads TGCGCCAGCCTTTTAGGTGGGGCAATTGGGGCAGATACGCAGTATTTT. Translation gives CASLLGGAIGADTQYF.

This chain joins TRBV11-2 and TRBJ2-1; TRBD2 might be the D (5 bases). This CDR3 region has 17 residues. Germline V gives CDR1 SGHAT, CDR2 FQNNGV. The V gene lost 1 base and the J gene lost 2 bases, with 15 bases spanning the gap. DNA of the CDR3: TGTGCCAGCAGCTTAGGGGGTGGAGGTAACCCCTACAATGAGCAGTTCTTC. It specifies CASSLGGGGNPYNEQFF.

The chain employs TRBV6-5 and TRBJ1-2; D is possibly TRBD1 (5 bases). V lost 5 bases and J lost 8, with 12 bases in between. The germline V gene has CDR1 MNHEY and CDR2 SVGAGI. The CDR3 loop spans 12 amino acids. CDR3 sequence: CASSPGPRGYTF. The CDR3 region has the DNA TGTGCCAGCAGTCCGGGACCCCGAGGCTACACCTTC.